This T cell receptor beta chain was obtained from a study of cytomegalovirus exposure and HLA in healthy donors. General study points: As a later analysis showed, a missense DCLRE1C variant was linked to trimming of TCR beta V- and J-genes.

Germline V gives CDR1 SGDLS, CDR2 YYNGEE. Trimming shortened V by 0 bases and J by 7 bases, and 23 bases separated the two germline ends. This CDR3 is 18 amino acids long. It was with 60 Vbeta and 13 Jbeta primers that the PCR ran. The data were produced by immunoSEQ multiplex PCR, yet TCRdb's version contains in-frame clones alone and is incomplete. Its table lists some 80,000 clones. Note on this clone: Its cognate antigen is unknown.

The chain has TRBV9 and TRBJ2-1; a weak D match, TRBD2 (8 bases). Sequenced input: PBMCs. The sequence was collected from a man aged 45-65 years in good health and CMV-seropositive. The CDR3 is CASSVAFWDSGSGNEQFF. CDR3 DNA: TGTGCCAGCAGCGTAGCCTTTTGGGACAGCGGGAGTGGTAATGAGCAGTTCTTC.